The clone carrying this T cell receptor (beta chain) occurred a few times. What it recognizes is unknown. Both TRBC1 and TRBC2 were covered by a beta constant-region primer of two equimolar oligonucleotides. Ligated cDNA was amplified by four rounds of PCR with nested alpha and beta constant-region primers and SP2. TCRdb re-analysed the UMI-ligation and nested PCR reads in MiXCR, keeping a single row per CDR3 protein. The sample carries 30,000 to 40,000 distinct CDR3 sequences, roughly 18% recorded once. The sample comes from a study of naive and memory T cell subsets. Findings and caveats of the study: Clonotypes are single alpha or beta chains, not paired receptors.

V lost 5 bases to trimming and J lost 2 bases; unmatched junction nucleotides: 3. The length of the CDR3 is 15 residues. Germline V CDR1 and CDR2: SEHNR, FQNEAQ (reference sequence). The chain is built from TRBV7-9 and TRBJ2-5; 12 nucleotides agree with TRBD2. The origin of this receptor is a human donor in good health. Sequenced: effector memory CD4+ T cells from blood. Subset denoted: effector memory, CD45RA- CD27-. The CDR3 DNA follows: TGTGCCAGCAGCCCTCTAGCGGGAGGGCAAGAGACCCAGTACTTC. Translated: CASSPLAGGQETQYF.